Listed here are 18 T cell receptor beta chains from one sample, sequenced in a study of blood T cell repertoires in COVID-19. The repertoire was sequenced with immunoSEQ multiplex PCR; TCRdb's copy has only in-frame clones and lacks some. The profile shows roughly 350,000 clones, around nine tenths of them singletons. The sample consisted of peripheral blood. These receptors originate from a woman aged 18 to 35 who had recovered from COVID-19.

The chain employs TRBV6-5 and TRBJ2-2, with 10 bases fitting TRBD2. J was trimmed by 6 bases and V by 6 bases; bases with no gene match: 7. CDR1 is MNHEY and CDR2 is SVGAGI in the germline V gene. The CDR3 covers 15 residues. CDR3 nucleotide sequence: TGTGCCAGCAGGGGGGCTAGCGGGAGACCCGGGGAGCTGTTTTTT. Translating gives CASRGASGRPGELFF.

The gene calls are TRBV6-5 and TRBJ1-3; no definite D call. Trimming removed 0 bases at V and 0 bases at J, with 9 bases between. CDR1 MNHEY and CDR2 SVGAGI come from the germline V gene. The CDR3 runs 16 residues. The CDR3 reads CASSYSTVNSGNTIYF. Written as DNA, the CDR3 is TGTGCCAGCAGTTACTCGACTGTGAACTCTGGAAACACCATATATTTT.

This sequence joins TRBV9 and TRBJ2-5; 10 bases agree with TRBD2. CDR1 is SGDLS, CDR2 YYNGEE, per germline. The CDR3 spans 18 residues. V trimming: 0 bases; J trimming: 2 bases; junction bases outside the gene matches: 10. In nucleotides, the CDR3 is TGTGCCAGCAGCGTAGGTTTTTTGGCTAGCGGGAGTCAAGAGACCCAGTACTTC. Translating it yields CASSVGFLASGSQETQYF.

This rearrangement joins TRBV27 to TRBJ1-3, with TRBD1 as a possible D gene (6 bases). V was clipped by 6 bases and J by 3 bases, with 15 bases between them. In germline, CDR1 is MNHEY, CDR2 SMNVEV (reference sequence). The CDR3 runs 15 residues. CDR3 sequence (DNA): TGTGCCAGCAGCCCGGCGGGGGGCTATGGAAACACCATATATTTT. Its translation is CASSPAGGYGNTIYF.

The CDR3 sequence: CASSPTTGMNTGELFF. CDR3 coding DNA: TGTGCCAGCAGCCCGACGACAGGGATGAACACCGGGGAGCTGTTTTTT. V is TRBV11-2 and J is TRBJ2-2, with TRBD1 matching over 7 bases. CDR1 is SGHAT and CDR2 is FQNNGV in the germline V gene. Trimming took 5 bases from V and 1 from J; bases not matched to a gene: 7. The CDR3 consists of 16 residues.

This clone came up a few times. The chain has TRBV30 and TRBJ1-2; 7 bases are shared with TRBD1. CDR3 size: 14 residues. Losses at the gene ends were 2 bases for V and 5 bases for J; bases not matched to a gene: 8. Per the germline V gene, CDR1 is GTSNPN and CDR2 is SVGIG (reference sequence). The DNA of the CDR3 is TGTGCCTGGAGTCCTCGGACAGGAGTTTATGGCTACACCTTC. Residues: CAWSPRTGVYGYTF.

This sequence joins TRBV30 and TRBJ1-3; D is possibly TRBD1 (5 bases). CDR1 is GTSNPN and CDR2 is SVGIG in the germline V gene (reference sequence). The CDR3 totals 15 residues. Trimming removed 0 bases at V and 5 bases at J, with 14 bases between. The CDR3 sequence is CAWSVLATGRNTIYF. In DNA form, the CDR3 reads TGTGCCTGGAGTGTACTAGCTACAGGAAGAAACACCATATATTTT.

This clone was picked up one time. The chain combines TRBV24-1 with TRBJ1-2; TRBD1 might be the D (6 bases). The CDR3 is 21 residues long. CDR1 KGHDR and CDR2 SFDVKD come from the germline V gene. V lost 0 bases and J 4 bases, leaving 29 bases between the germline ends. Written as DNA, the CDR3 is TGTGCCACCAGTGATTTGACGCCGATTTACCGACAGGAAGGAACAGGCTATGGCTACACCTTC. This codes for CATSDLTPIYRQEGTGYGYTF.

CDR3 sequence: CASSLSPSRPEQFF. CDR3 DNA sequence: TGCGCCAGCAGCTTGTCTCCTAGCCGGCCGGAGCAGTTCTTC. The chain has TRBV5-1 and TRBJ2-1, with D possibly TRBD2 on 5 matching bases. Germline V lookup: CDR1 SGHRS, CDR2 YFSETQ. This CDR3 region has 14 residues. Trimming left V 1 base short and J 10 bases short, with 15 bases between. Supplemented by reference TRBV5-1 and TRBJ2-1, the full variable domain reads KAGVTQTPRYLIKTRGQQVTLSCSPISGHRSVSWYQQTPGQGLQFLFEYFSETQRNKGNFPGRFSGRQFSNSRSEMNVSTLELGDSALYLCASSLSPSRPEQFFGPGTRLTVL.

V is TRBV10-2 and J is TRBJ2-7; weak D call: TRBD2 (7 bases). Germline lookup yields CDR1 WSHSY and CDR2 SAAADI. Trimming removed 0 bases from V and 3 bases from J, with 12 bases in between. The CDR3 runs 15 residues. CDR3 region: CASSESGGGNYEQYV. The DNA for the CDR3 is TGCGCCAGCAGTGAGTCGGGAGGGGGAAACTACGAGCAGTACGTC.

The genes are TRBV6-6 and TRBJ1-1, with D possibly TRBD1 on 6 matching bases. Germline V gene lookup returns CDR1 MNHNY and CDR2 SVGAGI (reference sequence). The CDR3 is made up of 16 amino acids. The V end was cut by 0 bases, the J end by 1 base, with 12 bases between. DNA for the CDR3: TGTGCCAGCAGTTACTCCCGACAACAGGGGAACACTGAAGCTTTCTTT. Protein sequence: CASSYSRQQGNTEAFF.

The chain is built from TRBV5-1 and TRBJ2-2; 10 bases map to TRBD1. Germline V gene data show CDR1 as SGHRS and CDR2 as YFSETQ. Trimming at V came to 0 bases and at J to 6 bases, leaving 2 bases not matched to a gene. The length of the CDR3 is 15 residues. CDR3 region: CASSLVTGGSGELFF. The DNA of the CDR3 is TGCGCCAGCAGCTTGGTGACAGGGGGCTCCGGGGAGCTGTTTTTT.

The chain couples TRBV12-3 or TRBV12-4 to TRBJ2-5, with D uncertain. V was cut by 6 bases and J by 5 bases, with 10 bases left in between. The CDR3 is made up of 12 amino acids. The CDR3 sequence is CASSPDSETQYF. The DNA of the CDR3 is TGTGCCAGCAGCCCCGACTCTGAGACCCAGTACTTC.

V usage is TRBV11-2 and J usage is TRBJ2-7; D unclear. The CDR3 is made up of 12 amino acids. Germline V gives CDR1 SGHAT, CDR2 FQNNGV. Trimming stripped 8 bases from V and 0 bases from J, with 8 bases between. CDR3: CASAESSYEQYV. The CDR3 coding sequence is TGTGCCAGCGCGGAGAGCTCCTACGAGCAGTACGTC.

The chain links TRBV18 to TRBJ2-1; 10 positions agree with TRBD1. The CDR3 runs 16 residues. Per the germline V gene, CDR1 is KGHSH and CDR2 is LQKENI. V lost 10 bases, J lost 2 bases, and 11 bases stayed unmatched. The CDR3 DNA sequence: TGTGCCACTCGTAAAACCGGGACAGGGGCCTACAATGAGCAGTTCTTC. Its translation is CATRKTGTGAYNEQFF.

The chain couples TRBV5-1 to TRBJ1-1, with TRBD1 identical over 9 bases. The CDR3 runs 17 residues. In germline, CDR1 is SGHRS, CDR2 YFSETQ. Losses at the gene ends were 4 bases for V and 0 bases for J; bases not matched to a gene: 10. Written as DNA, the CDR3 is TGCGCCAGCAGCCCCCGGGACAGGGATGGAATGAACACTGAAGCTTTCTTT. It yields the protein CASSPRDRDGMNTEAFF.

The rearrangement links TRBV7-9 to TRBJ2-3, with TRBD1 as a possible D gene (7 bases). V was shortened by 5 bases and J by 5 bases, with 11 bases between the two germline ends. The CDR3 length is 13 residues. Germline V gene sequence: CDR1 SEHNR, CDR2 FQNEAQ (reference sequence). The CDR3 DNA follows: TGTGCCAGCAGCGGGGGGACAGTAGATACGCAGTATTTT. It specifies CASSGGTVDTQYF.

DNA for the CDR3: TGTGCCAGCAGCCAAGAGAGCAGGGTAGGTGAGCAGTTCTTC. It yields the protein CASSQESRVGEQFF. The J gene is TRBJ2-1, the V gene TRBV14; D is perhaps TRBD1 (5 bases). The CDR3 has 14 residues. Germline V CDR1 and CDR2: SGHDN, FVKESK. Trimming left V 0 bases short and J 9 bases short, with 12 bases between.